These 2 T cell receptor beta chains came from one sample sequenced in a study of cytomegalovirus exposure and HLA in healthy donors. The PCR used 60 Vbeta and 13 Jbeta primers. Clones were sequenced by immunoSEQ multiplex PCR, and TCRdb holds only the in-frame ones, with some missing. This table holds roughly 140,000 clones, approximately 83% found once. Sequencing was performed on PBMCs. Receptors originate from a woman aged 35 to 49 in good health and CMV-seronegative.

The CDR3, as DNA: TGCGCCAGCAGCCAAGATGCGGGTGGCATTTTCGGGCAGTATTTT. Protein product: CASSQDAGGIFGQYF. The chain employs TRBV4-1 and TRBJ2-3, with D perhaps TRBD2 (5 bases). The length of the CDR3 is 15 residues. Germline CDR1 is MGHRA and CDR2 is YSYEKL. V was clipped by 0 bases and J by 11 bases, with 18 bases between them.

In this sample, this clone turned up a few times. The CDR3: CASSIGWTGDEQYF. The CDR3 nucleotides are TGTGCCAGTAGTATAGGGTGGACAGGAGACGAGCAGTACTTC. V gene TRBV19 combines with J gene TRBJ2-7, with TRBD1 matching over 7 bases. With V trimmed by 1 base and J by 5 bases, 5 bases remained unmatched. There are 14 residues in the CDR3. Germline V CDR1 and CDR2: LNHDA, SQIVND (reference sequence).